This T cell receptor (beta chain) was sequenced in a study of blood T cell repertoires in COVID-19. Study background: Samples taken during acute and convalescent COVID-19 were collected in the United States, Italy and Spain.

Germline V gene sequence: CDR1 MNHEY, CDR2 SVGAGI. J was trimmed by 5 bases and V by 2 bases; bases with no gene match: 9. The CDR3 is made up of 16 amino acids. Original data processing: Reference gene primer amplification in the assay estimated nucleated cell counts. TCRdb's copy holds only in-frame clones and misses some; the assay was immunoSEQ multiplex PCR. The V and J calls and clone size were taken over from that table, and D and trimming were inferred from the DNA. Here the sample spans approximately 250,000 clones, 65% to 90% being singletons. The receptor comes from a man between 40 and 49 years old who had recovered from COVID-19. The sequenced material came from peripheral blood. V is TRBV6-5 and J is TRBJ2-7, with TRBD2 identical over 10 bases. This CDR3 is CASSYTSAGGPHEQYF. CDR3 nucleotide sequence: TGTGCCAGCAGTTACACCTCAGCGGGGGGGCCCCACGAGCAGTACTTC.